This T cell receptor beta chain was recovered during a study of radiotherapy plus CTLA-4 blockade in lung cancer. This clone came up a few times. The CDR3 is 16 amino acids. Per germline, CDR1 LGHNA and CDR2 YSLEER. Trimming left V 1 base short and J 5 bases short, with 15 bases between. The protocol was immunoSEQ multiplex PCR, while the TCRdb copy is restricted to in-frame clones and leaves out a portion. The repertoire has approximately 100,000 clones, 70% to 90% of them found once; the top ten carry roughly 2.5%. This rearrangement joins TRBV4-3 to TRBJ2-1, with D perhaps matching TRBD1 (6 bases). The receptor was isolated from a human donor with non-small cell lung cancer that progressed on radiotherapy plus ipilimumab. Some clones in this sample may be carry-over from other donors' samples. The sequences come from peripheral blood, collected from a patient treated with radiotherapy plus ipilimumab. CDR3 in amino acids: CASSQGGNRANNEQFF. CDR3 nucleotides: TGCGCCAGCAGCCAAGGGGGAAACAGGGCCAACAATGAGCAGTTCTTC.